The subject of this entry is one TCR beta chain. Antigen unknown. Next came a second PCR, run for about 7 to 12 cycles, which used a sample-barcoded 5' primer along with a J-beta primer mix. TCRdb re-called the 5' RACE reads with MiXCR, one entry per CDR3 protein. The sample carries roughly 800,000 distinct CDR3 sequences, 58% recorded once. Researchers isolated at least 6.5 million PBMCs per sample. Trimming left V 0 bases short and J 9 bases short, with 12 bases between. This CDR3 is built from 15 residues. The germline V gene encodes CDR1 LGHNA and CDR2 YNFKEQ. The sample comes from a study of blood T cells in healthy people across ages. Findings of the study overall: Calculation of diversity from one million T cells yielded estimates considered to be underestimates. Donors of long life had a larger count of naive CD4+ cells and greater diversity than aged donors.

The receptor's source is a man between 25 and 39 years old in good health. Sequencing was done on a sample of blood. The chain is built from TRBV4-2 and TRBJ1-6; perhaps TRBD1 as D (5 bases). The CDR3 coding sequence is TGTGCCAGCAGCCAAGACCTGGGGGAGCGTTCACCCCTCCACTTT. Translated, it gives CASSQDLGERSPLHF.